The subject of this entry is one T cell receptor (beta chain). In the original processing: For the immunoSEQ data, sequences were junction-only without quality scores, so filtering differed. Repertoires were generated with immunoSEQ multiplex PCR, while TCRdb's copy carries only in-frame clones and drops some. That table is the source of V, J and clone size, and D and trimming were worked out from the DNA. The sample comprises fewer than 1.4 million clones, about four fifths of which are singletons, and around 0.61% rests with the top ten. This sample is drawn from a study of shared clonotypes between healthy human individuals. This CDR3 has 18 residues. Deletions cut 5 bases from V and 3 bases from J, with 22 bases between. Germline CDR1 reads SEHNR; CDR2 reads FQNEAQ (reference sequence).

Sequences were obtained from memory CD4+ T cells from PBMCs. Subset noted: CD45RA-negative fraction. This receptor was identified in a man in his late teens or twenties in good health. Some clones in this sample may be carry-over from other donors' samples. This chain connects TRBV7-9 to TRBJ2-2; D could derive from TRBD1 or TRBD2 (5 bases each). DNA for the CDR3: TGTGCCAGCAGCGCTAGCCGATCTGGGACCTCCTACACCGGGGAGCTGTTTTTT. This gives the protein CASSASRSGTSYTGELFF.